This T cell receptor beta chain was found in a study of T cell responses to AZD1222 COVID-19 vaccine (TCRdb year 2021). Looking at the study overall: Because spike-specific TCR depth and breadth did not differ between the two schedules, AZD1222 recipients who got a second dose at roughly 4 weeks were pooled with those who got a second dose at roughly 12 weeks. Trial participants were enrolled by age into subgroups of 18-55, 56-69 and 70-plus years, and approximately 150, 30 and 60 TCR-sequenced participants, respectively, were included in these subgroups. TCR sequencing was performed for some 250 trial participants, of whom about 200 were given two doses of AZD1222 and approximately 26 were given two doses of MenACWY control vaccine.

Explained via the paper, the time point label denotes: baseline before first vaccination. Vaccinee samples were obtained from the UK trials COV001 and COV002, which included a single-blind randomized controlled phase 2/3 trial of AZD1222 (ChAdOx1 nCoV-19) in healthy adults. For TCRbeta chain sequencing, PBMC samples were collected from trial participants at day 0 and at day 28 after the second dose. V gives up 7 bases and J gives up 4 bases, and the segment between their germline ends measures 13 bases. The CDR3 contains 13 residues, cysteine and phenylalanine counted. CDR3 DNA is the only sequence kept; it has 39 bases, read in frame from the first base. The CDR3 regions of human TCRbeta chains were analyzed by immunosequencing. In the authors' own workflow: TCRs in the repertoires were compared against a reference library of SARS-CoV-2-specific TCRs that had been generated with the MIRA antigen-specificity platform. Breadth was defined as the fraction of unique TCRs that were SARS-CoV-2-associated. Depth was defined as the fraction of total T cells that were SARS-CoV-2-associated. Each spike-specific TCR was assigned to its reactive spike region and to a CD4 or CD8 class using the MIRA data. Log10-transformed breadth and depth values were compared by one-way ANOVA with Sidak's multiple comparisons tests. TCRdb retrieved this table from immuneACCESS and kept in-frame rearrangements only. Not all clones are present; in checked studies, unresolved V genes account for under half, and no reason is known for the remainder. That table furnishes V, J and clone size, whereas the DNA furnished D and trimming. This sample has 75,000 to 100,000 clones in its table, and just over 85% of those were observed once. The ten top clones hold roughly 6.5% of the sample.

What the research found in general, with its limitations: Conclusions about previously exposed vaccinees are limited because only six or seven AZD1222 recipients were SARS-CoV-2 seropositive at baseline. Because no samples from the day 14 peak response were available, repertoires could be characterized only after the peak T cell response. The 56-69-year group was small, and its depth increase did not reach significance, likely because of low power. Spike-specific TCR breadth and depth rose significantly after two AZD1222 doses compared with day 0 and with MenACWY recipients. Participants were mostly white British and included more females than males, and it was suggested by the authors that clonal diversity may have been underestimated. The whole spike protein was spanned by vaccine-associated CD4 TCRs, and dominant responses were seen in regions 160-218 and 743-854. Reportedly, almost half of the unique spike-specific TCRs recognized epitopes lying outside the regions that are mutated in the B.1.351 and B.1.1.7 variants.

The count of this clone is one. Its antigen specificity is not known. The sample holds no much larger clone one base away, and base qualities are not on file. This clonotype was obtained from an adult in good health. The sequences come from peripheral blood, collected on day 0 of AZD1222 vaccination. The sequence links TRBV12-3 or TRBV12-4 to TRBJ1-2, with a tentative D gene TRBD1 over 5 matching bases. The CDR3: CASNPRGGYGYTF. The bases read TGTGCCAGCAACCCCCGGGGGGGCTATGGCTACACCTTC.